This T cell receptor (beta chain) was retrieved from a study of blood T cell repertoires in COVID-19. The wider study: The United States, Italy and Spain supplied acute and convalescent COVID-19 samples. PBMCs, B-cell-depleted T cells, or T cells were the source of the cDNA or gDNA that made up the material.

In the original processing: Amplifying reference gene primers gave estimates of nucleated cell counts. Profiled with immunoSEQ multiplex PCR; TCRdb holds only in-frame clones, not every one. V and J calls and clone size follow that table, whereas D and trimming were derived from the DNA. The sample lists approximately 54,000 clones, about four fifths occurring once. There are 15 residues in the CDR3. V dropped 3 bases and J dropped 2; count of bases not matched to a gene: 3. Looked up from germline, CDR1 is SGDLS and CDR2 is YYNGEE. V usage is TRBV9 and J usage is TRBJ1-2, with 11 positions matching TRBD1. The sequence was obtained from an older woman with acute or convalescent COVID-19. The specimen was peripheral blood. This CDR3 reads CASSAWTGGNYGYTF. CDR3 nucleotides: TGTGCCAGCAGCGCATGGACAGGGGGCAACTATGGCTACACCTTC.